Following are 21 T cell receptor beta chains from one sample sequenced in a study of blood T cells in healthy people across ages. A second about 6 to 12 cycle PCR used barcoded and J-beta primers. TCRdb re-derived calls from the 5' RACE reads in MiXCR, one entry per CDR3 protein. The sample shows approximately 1,000,000 distinct CDR3 sequences, 40% to 45% of them seen only once. The material sequenced was blood. These receptors all stem from a woman aged 55-70 years in good health.

In its sample, this clonotype was seen many times. Here the CDR3 reads CASSRTGREQYF. The CDR3 DNA reads TGTGCCAGCAGTCGGACAGGGAGGGAGCAGTACTTC. The chain employs TRBV12-3 or TRBV12-4 and TRBJ2-7; TRBD1 matches at 8 bases. V shed 5 bases and J 7 bases; nucleotides not matched to a gene: 4. This CDR3 has 12 residues.

The gene calls are TRBV2 and TRBJ2-1, with D uncertain. The CDR3 loop spans 15 amino acids. The germline CDR1 and CDR2 sequences are SNHLY and FYNNEI. Trimming took off 5 bases at V and 3 bases at J, with 14 bases between the two ends. The DNA of the CDR3 is TGTGCCAGCAGTCCGAGCGTCCAAGTCTACAATGAGCAGTTCTTC. Protein sequence: CASSPSVQVYNEQFF.

The V gene is TRBV6-5, the J gene TRBJ2-5; D is possibly TRBD1 (6 bases). The germline V gene has CDR1 MNHEY and CDR2 SVGAGI. The CDR3 consists of 12 residues. V was trimmed by 5 bases and J by 11 bases, leaving 15 bases between them. CDR3 residues: CASSETGLGQYF. CDR3 coding DNA: TGTGCCAGCAGTGAAACAGGGCTGGGGCAGTACTTC.

The CDR3 bases are TGTGCCAGCAGCATGCCCGGGACTAGCGGGATTAGAGAGTACAATGAGCAGTTCTTC. Its protein product is CASSMPGTSGIREYNEQFF. The chain uses TRBV7-8 and TRBJ2-1; 13 nucleotides align to TRBD2. The germline CDR1 and CDR2 sequences are SGHVS and FQNEAQ. The junction had 14 bases not matched to a gene; V was cut back by 5 bases and J by 4 bases. The CDR3 consists of 19 residues.

The chain recombines TRBV6-1 with TRBJ2-7, with D maybe TRBD1 (5 bases). This CDR3 has 13 amino acids. Germline V gives CDR1 MNHNS, CDR2 SASEGT. Trimming pared 7 bases from V and 0 bases from J, leaving 10 bases between. CDR3 DNA: TGTGCCAGCAAGAGGACAACCTCCTACGAGCAGTACTTC. Its protein product is CASKRTTSYEQYF.

Regarding this clonotype: A read error may be the cause here, since a much bigger clone is one base away. This sequence joins TRBV20-1 and TRBJ2-1; 14 nucleotides match TRBD2. Trimming took 3 bases from V and 4 from J; bases not matched to a gene: 8. The CDR3 runs to 17 residues. Germline V gene sequence: CDR1 DFQATT, CDR2 SNEGSKA (reference sequence). The CDR3 bases are TGCAGTGCTAGGGGACTAGCGGGGGCCTCGGGGTACAATGAGCAGTTCTTC. Translating gives CSARGLAGASGYNEQFF.

This chain links TRBV27 with TRBJ2-1; D gene unclear. CDR1 and CDR2 (germline): MNHEY, SMNVEV (reference sequence). V was cut by 3 bases and J by 0 bases, with 18 bases left in between. The CDR3 runs 18 residues. In nucleotides, the CDR3 is TGTGCCAGCAGTTTCCCCAATCCTCTTACGAGCTCCTACAATGAGCAGTTCTTC. It encodes CASSFPNPLTSSYNEQFF.

This clonotype was detected only a few times. The chain links TRBV7-9 to TRBJ2-3; tentatively, D is TRBD1 or TRBD2 (5 bases each). V was cut by 3 bases and J by 1 base, with 11 bases left in between. The CDR3 contains 15 residues. Germline V gene sequence: CDR1 SEHNR, CDR2 FQNEAQ (reference sequence). The CDR3 DNA reads TGTGCCAGCAGCTTTCTGGGACGAGGCACAGATACGCAGTATTTT. It is translated as CASSFLGRGTDTQYF.

The V call is TRBV6-1, the J call TRBJ1-5; D unclear. Germline assignment: CDR1 MNHNS and CDR2 SASEGT. V lost 2 bases, J lost 3 bases, and 11 bases lay in between. The CDR3 contains 15 residues. CDR3 nucleotide sequence: TGTGCCAGCAGTGAACACAGAAATCTCAATCAGCCCCAGCATTTT. Amino acids: CASSEHRNLNQPQHF.

V is TRBV20-1 and J is TRBJ2-3, with D possibly being TRBD2 (6 bases). CDR3 length equals 12 residues. Trimming removed 6 bases from V and 9 bases from J, with 16 bases in between. Looked up from germline, CDR1 is DFQATT and CDR2 is SNEGSKA (reference sequence). The CDR3 coding sequence is TGCAGTGCCCCCCCGCGGGGCGGCACGCAGTATTTT. It encodes CSAPPRGGTQYF.

There are many counts of this clonotype. This chain links TRBV12-3 or TRBV12-4 with TRBJ2-7; D call uncertain. The V and J ends lost 2 bases and 0 bases respectively, with 8 bases between them. The CDR3 has 14 amino acids. The CDR3 spells CASSLTLNSYEQYF. The CDR3 bases are TGTGCCAGCAGTTTAACCCTCAACTCCTACGAGCAGTACTTC.

The J gene is TRBJ1-1, the V gene TRBV20-1, with 8 bases fitting TRBD1. With 0 bases clipped from V and 2 bases from J, the junction kept 8 bases outside the gene matches. This CDR3 has 16 residues. Per germline, CDR1 DFQATT and CDR2 SNEGSKA (reference sequence). The CDR3 is CSARDIQGALNTEAFF. The CDR3 DNA reads TGCAGTGCTAGAGATATCCAGGGGGCCCTTAACACTGAAGCTTTCTTT.

This clonotype was counted many times. The chain has TRBV11-1 and TRBJ2-7, with D perhaps TRBD1 (6 bases). V lost 3 bases and J lost 2, with 14 bases in between. CDR1 and CDR2 from the germline V gene are SGHAT and FQDESV (reference sequence). This CDR3 region has 15 residues. CDR3 nucleotides: TGTGCCAGCAGCTTTGAGTCAGGGGCCACCTACGAGCAGTACTTC. The encoded protein is CASSFESGATYEQYF.

This clonotype was counted only a few times. The chain is built from TRBV7-9 and TRBJ2-7; TRBD1 is a possible D gene (5 bases). Trimming shortened V by 5 bases and J by 0 bases, and 11 bases separated the two germline ends. The CDR3 loop spans 14 amino acids. Germline loops: CDR1 SEHNR, CDR2 FQNEAQ (reference sequence). The CDR3 protein is CASSPSDSSYEQYF. In nucleotides, the CDR3 is TGTGCCAGCAGCCCATCCGACAGCTCCTACGAGCAGTACTTC.

This clonotype has at least ten counts. V gene TRBV6-2 or TRBV6-3 combines with J gene TRBJ2-1, with TRBD2 matching over 7 bases. Germline V gives CDR1 MNHEY, CDR2 SVGEGT. V shed 6 bases and J 8 bases; nucleotides not matched to a gene: 13. The CDR3 spans 15 residues. The CDR3 DNA follows: TGTGCCAGCAGGCCTCGGGGACTATTAATAGATGAGCAGTTCTTC. The encoded protein is CASRPRGLLIDEQFF.

This clonotype showed up just a few times. V usage is TRBV5-1 and J usage is TRBJ1-2; 8 bases are a match to TRBD1. This CDR3 region has 15 residues. Germline trimming cut 5 bases from V and 0 bases from J; bases unmatched to any gene: 6. CDR1 is SGHRS and CDR2 is YFSETQ in the germline V gene. CDR3 sequence reads: CASRAGTGPNYGYTF. The DNA for the CDR3 is TGCGCCAGCAGAGCCGGGACAGGCCCTAACTATGGCTACACCTTC.

This chain links TRBV3-1 with TRBJ2-5, with 10 bases that match TRBD2. Per germline, CDR1 LGHDT and CDR2 YNNKEL (reference sequence). This CDR3 region has 13 residues. With 4 bases clipped from V and 10 bases from J, the junction kept 6 bases outside the gene matches. CDR3 loop: CASSPKTSGYQYF. CDR3 DNA: TGTGCCAGCAGCCCCAAGACTAGCGGGTACCAGTACTTC.

This chain joins TRBV5-1 and TRBJ2-7, with 8 positions matching TRBD1. The germline gives CDR1 SGHRS, CDR2 YFSETQ. With 2 bases clipped from V and 2 bases from J, the junction kept 18 bases outside the gene matches. The CDR3 is 19 amino acids. Here the CDR3 reads CASSLLWTGSSGDTYEQYF. The DNA of the CDR3 is TGCGCCAGCAGCTTATTATGGACAGGGTCATCAGGGGATACCTACGAGCAGTACTTC.

This clonotype has a handful of counts. In DNA, the CDR3 is TGTGCCAGCAGCTTAGGTCGGGCTAGCGGGAGTTGGGACCAAGAGACCCAGTACTTC. It is translated as CASSLGRASGSWDQETQYF. The chain carries TRBV7-9 and TRBJ2-5; 10 bases are a match to TRBD2. Trimming at V came to 1 base and at J to 0 bases, leaving 11 bases not matched to a gene. The CDR3 length is 19 residues. Germline-derived CDR1 and CDR2 are SEHNR and FQNEAQ (reference sequence).

The gene calls are TRBV20-1 and TRBJ2-1, with TRBD2 matching 10 bases. The DNA end is more similar to TRBJ2-7, so the J call may be wrong. In germline, CDR1 is DFQATT, CDR2 SNEGSKA (reference sequence). CDR3 length: 16 amino acids. The chain's CDR3 is CSATPGLASAYNEQYF. CDR3 bases: TGCAGTGCTACACCGGGACTAGCGTCGGCCTACAATGAGCAGTACTTC.

This clonotype has more than one count but fewer than ten. This chain uses TRBV5-1 with TRBJ2-3; TRBD2 agrees at 11 bases. The J segment lost 3 bases and the V segment lost 0 bases, leaving 3 bases of the junction unmatched. CDR1 is SGHRS and CDR2 is YFSETQ in the germline V gene. This CDR3 is built from 16 residues. For the CDR3, the DNA is TGCGCCAGCAGCTTGGTAGCGGGAGGGCCTACAGATACGCAGTATTTT. This gives the protein CASSLVAGGPTDTQYF.